The clone carrying this TCR beta chain was observed a few times. This CDR3 has 14 residues. The V and J ends lost 7 bases and 7 bases, in that order; junction bases with no gene match: 12. The germline V gene has CDR1 LNHDA and CDR2 SQIVND (reference sequence). The data belong to a study of blood T cell repertoires in COVID-19. About the study: PBMCs, B-cell-depleted T cells, or T cells provided the cDNA or gDNA that made up the material.

In the original analysis: Reference gene primer amplification in the assay estimated nucleated cell counts. The method was immunoSEQ multiplex PCR; TCRdb's version includes in-frame clones alone and lacks a portion of them. V and J calls and clone size are copied from that table; D and trimming were computed from the DNA. Of some 250,000 clones in the sample, 75% to 85% were seen once. The sequence was collected from a woman aged 55-69 years with active or convalescent COVID-19. The chain employs TRBV19 and TRBJ2-5; 7 bases are shared with TRBD1. Specimen: peripheral blood. DNA for the CDR3: TGTGCCAGTACCCAGACAGGGACCTCGGGGACCCAGTACTTC. Translated: CASTQTGTSGTQYF.